A selection of T cell receptor beta chains follows, all from one sample in a study of blood T cell repertoires in COVID-19. TCRdb keeps only in-frame clones here, not all; method: immunoSEQ multiplex PCR. The sample has roughly 290,000 clones, 80% to 95% seen once. The sample comprised peripheral blood. The receptor source for this set is a woman in her twenties or thirties with COVID-19, enrolled during active disease. The CDR3 runs from the conserved cysteine through the conserved F or W. A D gene is named only where the DNA matches it firmly. Clone size, where shown, is once, few, many, or a class for clones that have expanded.

d_call: .; j_call: TRBJ1-2; clone_size: .; v_call: TRBV7-9; cdr3_aa: CASSLAGRANYGYTF; cdr3_nt: TGTGCCAGCAGCTTAGCAGGCAGGGCTAACTATGGCTACACCTTC
d_call: .; j_call: TRBJ1-1; clone_size: .; v_call: TRBV28; cdr3_aa: CASSLTPNTEAFF; cdr3_nt: TGTGCCAGCAGTTTGACACCGAACACTGAAGCTTTCTTT
d_call: .; j_call: TRBJ1-2; clone_size: .; v_call: TRBV3-1/TRBV3-2; cdr3_aa: CASSQVQATDGYTF; cdr3_nt: TGTGCCAGCAGCCAAGTCCAGGCCACGGATGGCTACACCTTC
d_call: TRBD2; j_call: TRBJ2-3; clone_size: .; v_call: TRBV6-2/TRBV6-3; cdr3_aa: CASSYSAGGDTQYF; cdr3_nt: TGTGCCAGCAGTTACTCTGCGGGGGGAGATACGCAGTATTTT
d_call: TRBD2; j_call: TRBJ2-1; clone_size: .; v_call: TRBV14; cdr3_aa: CASSHRGGGRSDEQFF; cdr3_nt: TGTGCCAGCAGCCACCGGGGGGGCGGGAGGAGCGATGAGCAGTTCTTC
d_call: .; j_call: TRBJ2-7; clone_size: .; v_call: TRBV10-2; cdr3_aa: CASGSFSSYEQYF; cdr3_nt: TGCGCCAGCGGCAGTTTCTCCTCCTACGAGCAGTACTTC
d_call: TRBD1; j_call: TRBJ1-4; clone_size: once; v_call: TRBV2; cdr3_aa: CASSEEGAGEKLFF; cdr3_nt: TGTGCCAGCAGTGAAGAGGGGGCGGGTGAAAAACTGTTTTTT
d_call: .; j_call: TRBJ2-3; clone_size: few; v_call: TRBV5-1; cdr3_aa: CASSLTGDTQYF; cdr3_nt: TGCGCCAGCAGCTTGACAGGGGATACGCAGTATTTT
d_call: .; j_call: TRBJ2-3; clone_size: .; v_call: TRBV10-3; cdr3_aa: CAISDGAGDTQYF; cdr3_nt: TGTGCCATCAGTGACGGTGCGGGAGATACGCAGTATTTT
d_call: .; j_call: TRBJ1-1; clone_size: .; v_call: TRBV11-2; cdr3_aa: CASSFPKRRIMNTEAFF; cdr3_nt: TGTGCCAGCAGCTTTCCTAAGAGGAGGATTATGAACACTGAAGCTTTCTTT
d_call: .; j_call: TRBJ1-5; clone_size: .; v_call: TRBV28; cdr3_aa: CASSLSRNQPQHF; cdr3_nt: TGTGCCAGCAGTTTATCGCGGAATCAGCCCCAGCATTTT
d_call: .; j_call: TRBJ2-3; clone_size: .; v_call: TRBV6-2/TRBV6-3; cdr3_aa: CASSRQPGLDTQYF; cdr3_nt: TGTGCCAGCAGTCGACAGCCAGGCCTGGATACGCAGTATTTT
d_call: TRBD1; j_call: TRBJ1-4; clone_size: .; v_call: TRBV2; cdr3_aa: CASSRSFTGDNEKLFF; cdr3_nt: TGTGCCAGCAGCCGATCCTTCACAGGGGATAATGAAAAACTGTTTTTT
d_call: TRBD1; j_call: TRBJ1-2; clone_size: .; v_call: TRBV24-1; cdr3_aa: CATSEPGQGADGYTF; cdr3_nt: TGTGCCACCAGTGAACCGGGACAGGGGGCAGATGGCTACACCTTC
d_call: .; j_call: TRBJ2-1; clone_size: .; v_call: TRBV18; cdr3_aa: CASSSGAKNNEQFF; cdr3_nt: TGTGCCAGCTCATCCGGAGCGAAAAACAATGAGCAGTTCTTC
d_call: .; j_call: TRBJ2-2; clone_size: .; v_call: TRBV2; cdr3_aa: CASSVWEDTGELFF; cdr3_nt: TGTGCCAGCAGTGTTTGGGAGGACACCGGGGAGCTGTTTTTT
d_call: TRBD1; j_call: TRBJ2-7; clone_size: .; v_call: TRBV24-1; cdr3_aa: CATSGTTGTYEQYF; cdr3_nt: TGTGCCACCAGTGGTACGACAGGGACCTACGAGCAGTACTTC
d_call: TRBD1; j_call: TRBJ1-1; clone_size: .; v_call: TRBV28; cdr3_aa: CASSLTGTGGMNTEAFF; cdr3_nt: TGTGCCAGCAGTTTGACCGGGACAGGGGGCATGAACACTGAAGCTTTCTTT
d_call: TRBD1; j_call: TRBJ2-7; clone_size: .; v_call: TRBV6-2/TRBV6-3; cdr3_aa: CASSRANQGAYEQYF; cdr3_nt: TGTGCCAGCAGCCGAGCGAACCAGGGGGCCTACGAGCAGTACTTC
d_call: .; j_call: TRBJ1-2; clone_size: .; v_call: TRBV25-1; cdr3_aa: CASSGLSGGYTF; cdr3_nt: TGTGCCAGCAGTGGCCTCAGTGGTGGCTACACCTTC
d_call: .; j_call: TRBJ2-3; clone_size: .; v_call: TRBV24-1; cdr3_aa: CATSVVTDRENTQYF; cdr3_nt: TGTGCCACCAGTGTAGTTACCGACCGGGAGAATACGCAGTATTTT
d_call: TRBD1; j_call: TRBJ2-3; clone_size: .; v_call: TRBV6-2/TRBV6-3; cdr3_aa: CASSTWDRGPSTDTQYF; cdr3_nt: TGTGCCAGCAGTACCTGGGACAGGGGACCTAGCACAGATACGCAGTATTTT
d_call: TRBD1; j_call: TRBJ1-5; clone_size: once; v_call: TRBV7-9; cdr3_aa: CASSLSTGTGGSQPQHF; cdr3_nt: TGTGCCAGCAGCCTATCGACCGGGACAGGGGGCAGTCAGCCCCAGCATTTT
d_call: .; j_call: TRBJ2-5; clone_size: .; v_call: TRBV19; cdr3_aa: CARRGIQETQYF; cdr3_nt: TGTGCCAGACGGGGTATCCAAGAGACCCAGTACTTC
d_call: TRBD1; j_call: TRBJ1-2; clone_size: .; v_call: TRBV7-9; cdr3_aa: CASSSQGANGYTF; cdr3_nt: TGTGCCAGCAGCTCACAGGGGGCGAATGGCTACACCTTC
d_call: .; j_call: TRBJ1-5; clone_size: .; v_call: TRBV12-3/TRBV12-4; cdr3_aa: CASSKYSNQPQHF; cdr3_nt: TGTGCCAGCAGTAAATATAGCAATCAGCCCCAGCATTTT
d_call: .; j_call: TRBJ2-3; clone_size: .; v_call: TRBV7-3; cdr3_aa: CASSLAIGTDTQYF; cdr3_nt: TGTGCCAGCAGCTTAGCAATCGGGACAGATACGCAGTATTTT
d_call: .; j_call: TRBJ2-1; clone_size: few; v_call: TRBV4-3; cdr3_aa: CASSEGRRNEQFF; cdr3_nt: TGCGCCAGCAGTGAGGGCCGGCGCAATGAGCAGTTCTTC
d_call: TRBD1; j_call: TRBJ2-7; clone_size: .; v_call: TRBV4-1; cdr3_aa: CASSQETGIPYEQYF; cdr3_nt: TGCGCCAGCAGCCAGGAGACAGGGATCCCCTACGAGCAGTACTTC
d_call: .; j_call: TRBJ1-5; clone_size: .; v_call: TRBV30; cdr3_aa: CAWSAGRNQPQHF; cdr3_nt: TGTGCCTGGAGTGCAGGGCGCAATCAGCCCCAGCATTTT
d_call: .; j_call: TRBJ1-4; clone_size: .; v_call: TRBV5-1; cdr3_aa: CASSLDRHHATNEKLFF; cdr3_nt: TGCGCCAGCAGCTTGGACAGGCACCACGCAACTAATGAAAAACTGTTTTTT
d_call: TRBD2; j_call: TRBJ2-7; clone_size: .; v_call: TRBV29-1; cdr3_aa: CSAGLAGPHEQYF; cdr3_nt: TGCAGCGCAGGACTAGCGGGGCCTCACGAGCAGTACTTC
d_call: .; j_call: TRBJ1-2; clone_size: once; v_call: TRBV27; cdr3_aa: CASSFGGHGRGGYTF; cdr3_nt: TGTGCCAGCAGCTTCGGGGGCCATGGGAGGGGTGGCTACACCTTC
d_call: .; j_call: TRBJ2-1; clone_size: .; v_call: TRBV5-4; cdr3_aa: CASSLDRVLNEQFF; cdr3_nt: TGTGCCAGCAGCTTGGACAGGGTACTCAATGAGCAGTTCTTC
d_call: TRBD2; j_call: TRBJ2-1; clone_size: .; v_call: TRBV27; cdr3_aa: CASSYGAGVDNEQFF; cdr3_nt: TGTGCCAGCAGTTATGGAGCGGGAGTTGACAATGAGCAGTTCTTC
d_call: .; j_call: TRBJ2-7; clone_size: .; v_call: TRBV1; cdr3_aa: CTSSQAGGPNEQYF; cdr3_nt: TGCACCAGCAGCCAGGCGGGAGGGCCAAACGAGCAGTACTTC
d_call: TRBD1; j_call: TRBJ2-5; clone_size: .; v_call: TRBV7-9; cdr3_aa: CASSFWTGVGWETQYF; cdr3_nt: TGTGCCAGCAGCTTTTGGACAGGGGTAGGGTGGGAGACCCAGTACTTC
d_call: .; j_call: TRBJ1-5; clone_size: .; v_call: TRBV24-1; cdr3_aa: CATSDIDRNSNQPQHF; cdr3_nt: TGTGCCACCAGTGACATTGACAGGAATAGCAATCAGCCCCAGCATTTT
d_call: .; j_call: TRBJ1-1; clone_size: .; v_call: TRBV7-9; cdr3_aa: CASSSDRNTEAFF; cdr3_nt: TGTGCCAGCAGCTCTGACAGGAACACTGAAGCTTTCTTT
d_call: .; j_call: TRBJ1-2; clone_size: .; v_call: TRBV6-2/TRBV6-3; cdr3_aa: CASSYPVGYTF; cdr3_nt: TGTGCCAGCAGTTACCCGGTTGGCTACACCTTC
d_call: .; j_call: TRBJ2-1; clone_size: .; v_call: TRBV19; cdr3_aa: CASKGAALLGNEQFF; cdr3_nt: TGTGCCAGTAAAGGGGCTGCCCTCCTGGGCAATGAGCAGTTCTTC
d_call: TRBD2; j_call: TRBJ2-7; clone_size: .; v_call: TRBV30; cdr3_aa: CAWKISSGKPGEQYF; cdr3_nt: TGTGCCTGGAAGATTTCAAGCGGGAAACCTGGGGAGCAGTACTTC
d_call: TRBD2; j_call: TRBJ2-3; clone_size: .; v_call: TRBV5-4; cdr3_aa: CASSTRLAGGTDTQYF; cdr3_nt: TGTGCCAGCAGCACACGACTAGCGGGAGGCACAGATACGCAGTATTTT
d_call: .; j_call: TRBJ1-2; clone_size: .; v_call: TRBV4-2; cdr3_aa: CASSQGPTLYDYTF; cdr3_nt: TGTGCCAGCAGCCAAGGCCCTACCCTCTACGACTACACCTTC
d_call: TRBD1; j_call: TRBJ2-1; clone_size: .; v_call: TRBV7-2; cdr3_aa: CASSASRDSNEQFF; cdr3_nt: TGTGCCAGCAGCGCAAGCCGGGACAGCAATGAGCAGTTCTTC
d_call: TRBD1; j_call: TRBJ1-4; clone_size: .; v_call: TRBV5-1; cdr3_aa: CASSRPGQGTEKLFF; cdr3_nt: TGCGCCAGCAGCAGACCGGGACAGGGTACTGAAAAACTGTTTTTT
d_call: .; j_call: TRBJ1-1; clone_size: .; v_call: TRBV6-5; cdr3_aa: CASSRGGRATEAFF; cdr3_nt: TGTGCCAGCAGCCGGGGGGGGCGAGCCACTGAAGCTTTCTTT
d_call: TRBD1; j_call: TRBJ1-1; clone_size: .; v_call: TRBV19; cdr3_aa: CASRGTGRTEAFF; cdr3_nt: TGTGCCAGTAGGGGGACAGGCCGCACTGAAGCTTTCTTT